These 15 T cell receptor beta chains originate from one sample sequenced in a study of blood T cell repertoires in COVID-19. Profiled with immunoSEQ multiplex PCR; TCRdb holds only in-frame clones, not every one. This sample carries about 240,000 clones, 75% to 85% of them seen once, and the ten largest clones take approximately 5.1%. The sequenced sample was peripheral blood. All receptors derive from a man aged 45-65 years with COVID-19, enrolled during active disease.

The V call is TRBV24-1, the J call TRBJ1-6; D not resolved. The length of the CDR3 is 13 residues. Germline CDR1 and CDR2: KGHDR and SFDVKD. The V end was cut by 7 bases, the J end by 7 bases, with 10 bases between. For the CDR3, the DNA is TGTGCCACCAGCCGGGGTCAAAATTCACCCCTCCACTTT. It is translated as CATSRGQNSPLHF.

The chain couples TRBV11-2 to TRBJ2-7, with 10 bases lining up with TRBD2. V was pared by 3 bases and J by 6 bases, with 5 bases of the junction left unmatched. The CDR3 has 14 residues. Germline-derived CDR1 and CDR2 are SGHAT and FQNNGV. The CDR3 loop is CASSFSGGAGEQYF. The DNA for the CDR3 is TGTGCCAGCAGCTTCAGCGGGGGGGCGGGCGAGCAGTACTTC.

This chain links TRBV4-1 with TRBJ1-1, with D uncertain. The CDR3 is made up of 13 amino acids. Between the trimmed V and J ends, which lost 2 bases and 4 bases, there was a span of 8 bases. Germline V gene data show CDR1 as MGHRA and CDR2 as YSYEKL. DNA for the CDR3: TGCGCCAGCAGCCAAAGATCCGGCACTGAAGCTTTCTTT. This codes for CASSQRSGTEAFF.

The V call is TRBV18, the J call TRBJ2-7; TRBD1 matches 9 bases. CDR1 is KGHSH and CDR2 is LQKENI in the germline V gene. The CDR3 contains 14 residues. Trimming at V came to 0 bases and at J to 5 bases, leaving 2 bases not matched to a gene. The CDR3: CASSPPTGGHEQYF. In DNA form, the CDR3 reads TGTGCCAGCTCACCACCGACAGGGGGGCACGAGCAGTACTTC.

This rearrangement joins TRBV29-1 to TRBJ1-2; 8 nucleotides align to TRBD1. The CDR3 runs to 17 residues. V was pared by 1 base and J by 2 bases, with 12 bases of the junction left unmatched. Germline values: CDR1 SQVTM, CDR2 ANQGSEA. The CDR3 DNA sequence: TGCAGCGTTGAAGGGACAGGGATATCTAGTAGGAACTATGGCTACACCTTC. It is translated as CSVEGTGISSRNYGYTF.

A few counts support this clone. The chain combines TRBV27 with TRBJ1-4; weak D call: TRBD1 (5 bases). Trimming shortened V by 5 bases and J by 0 bases, and 19 bases separated the two germline ends. Per the germline V gene, CDR1 is MNHEY and CDR2 is SMNVEV (reference sequence). CDR3 length equals 18 residues. The CDR3 spells CASSRTPPGLSTNEKLFF. In nucleotides, the CDR3 is TGTGCCAGCAGTCGGACCCCCCCGGGACTGTCAACTAATGAAAAACTGTTTTTT.

The V call is TRBV10-3, the J call TRBJ1-1, with a possible D match to TRBD1 (6 bases). Trimming removed 7 bases from V and 1 base from J, with 13 bases in between. The CDR3 has 14 residues. Germline V lookup: CDR1 ENHRY, CDR2 SYGVKD. This chain's CDR3 is CAITPGVGNTEAFF. The CDR3 DNA follows: TGTGCCATCACCCCAGGGGTGGGGAACACTGAAGCTTTCTTT.

V usage is TRBV14 and J usage is TRBJ2-7; possible D gene TRBD1, 6 bases. Trimming left V 1 base short and J 6 bases short, with 16 bases between. Germline values: CDR1 SGHDN, CDR2 FVKESK. The CDR3 sequence is 15 residues long. Here the CDR3 reads CASSQATGSFGEQYF. CDR3 sequence (DNA): TGTGCCAGCAGCCAAGCGACAGGCTCCTTCGGCGAGCAGTACTTC. The whole variable domain, remainder taken from reference TRBV14 and TRBJ2-7, is EAGVTQFPSHSVIEKGQTVTLRCDPISGHDNLYWYRRVMGKEIKFLLHFVKESKQDESGMPNNRFLAERTGGTYSTLKVQPAELEDSGVYFCASSQATGSFGEQYFGPGTRLTVT.

This sequence joins TRBV11-2 and TRBJ1-5; D may be TRBD1 (5 bases). Germline V gives CDR1 SGHAT, CDR2 FQNNGV. The V and J ends lost 3 bases and 4 bases respectively, with 13 bases between them. The CDR3 length is 15 residues. This chain's CDR3 is CASSFLTGPNQPQHF. In DNA, the CDR3 is TGTGCCAGCAGCTTTTTAACAGGTCCTAATCAGCCCCAGCATTTT.

This chain links TRBV18 with TRBJ2-7, with D possibly matching TRBD1 (6 bases). The V gene lost 8 bases and the J gene lost 3 bases, with 17 bases spanning the gap. Germline CDR1 reads KGHSH; CDR2 reads LQKENI. The CDR3 spans 14 residues. The CDR3 sequence: CASTIDTGRYEQYF. The CDR3 bases are TGTGCCAGCACGATCGACACAGGGCGCTACGAGCAGTACTTC.

This chain joins TRBV10-3 and TRBJ2-5; D might be TRBD1 (6 bases). Germline CDR1 reads ENHRY; CDR2 reads SYGVKD. V was pared by 0 bases and J by 3 bases, with 14 bases between. There are 16 residues in the CDR3. The CDR3 DNA is TGTGCCATCAGTGAGTCAGTGGCAGGGGCTAAAGAGACCCAGTACTTC. Its translation: CAISESVAGAKETQYF.

This clone was detected only a few times. The chain carries TRBV29-1 and TRBJ1-4; D unresolved. There are 15 residues in the CDR3. Germline CDR1 is SQVTM and CDR2 is ANQGSEA. Trimming stripped 4 bases from V and 0 bases from J, with 12 bases between. The CDR3 is CSVGVSGATNEKLFF. The CDR3 nucleotides read TGCAGCGTTGGAGTGTCAGGTGCAACTAATGAAAAACTGTTTTTT.

This clone appeared once. This chain connects TRBV9 to TRBJ1-1; 10 bases map to TRBD1. Germline V CDR1 and CDR2: SGDLS, YYNGEE. Trimming cost V 4 bases and J 3 bases; bases outside gene matches: 6. The CDR3 has 15 amino acids. The CDR3 loop reads CASSPRQGADTEAFF. CDR3 DNA: TGTGCCAGCAGCCCCCGACAGGGGGCGGACACTGAAGCTTTCTTT.

V is TRBV6-5 and J is TRBJ1-3; D gene unclear. CDR3 size: 12 residues. The V end was cut by 10 bases, the J end by 0 bases, with 7 bases between. Germline CDR1 MNHEY, CDR2 SVGAGI. CDR3 DNA: TGTGCCACCCTAGGCTCTGGAAACACCATATATTTT. Translating it yields CATLGSGNTIYF.

The chain is built from TRBV27 and TRBJ1-4; TRBD1 aligns across 7 bases. Germline trimming cut 6 bases from V and 4 bases from J; bases unmatched to any gene: 11. Germline V gene sequence: CDR1 MNHEY, CDR2 SMNVEV (reference sequence). The CDR3 is 16 residues long. The CDR3 protein is CASSRIGTVLNEKLFF. CDR3 DNA sequence: TGTGCCAGCAGCCGAATCGGGACAGTTCTTAATGAAAAACTGTTTTTT.